This T cell receptor (beta chain) was recorded in a study of T-cell reconstitution after alpha-beta-depleted transplantation in children. As it was prepared, the TCRbeta library received unique molecular identifiers. Via MiXCR, TCRdb re-called the PCR reads, giving one row per CDR3 protein. The sample carries about 980,000 distinct CDR3 sequences, 25% to 30% recorded once. There are a few counts of this clonotype. This clonotype originated in a boy under two years old who had a stem cell transplant for SCID, so the T cells may come from the graft donor. The sample here was PBMCs, mostly from graft donor cells, taken 360 days after TCRalphabeta/CD19-depleted stem cell transplant.

The CDR3 nucleotides are TGCAGCGTTGCTTGGAGGGTGCACACCGGGGAGCTGTTTTTT. Translation: CSVAWRVHTGELFF. The V gene is TRBV29-1, the J gene TRBJ2-2; D may be TRBD2 (6 bases). Germline CDR1 and CDR2: SQVTM and ANQGSEA. V was trimmed by 4 bases and J by 3 bases, leaving 12 bases between them. The CDR3 totals 14 residues.